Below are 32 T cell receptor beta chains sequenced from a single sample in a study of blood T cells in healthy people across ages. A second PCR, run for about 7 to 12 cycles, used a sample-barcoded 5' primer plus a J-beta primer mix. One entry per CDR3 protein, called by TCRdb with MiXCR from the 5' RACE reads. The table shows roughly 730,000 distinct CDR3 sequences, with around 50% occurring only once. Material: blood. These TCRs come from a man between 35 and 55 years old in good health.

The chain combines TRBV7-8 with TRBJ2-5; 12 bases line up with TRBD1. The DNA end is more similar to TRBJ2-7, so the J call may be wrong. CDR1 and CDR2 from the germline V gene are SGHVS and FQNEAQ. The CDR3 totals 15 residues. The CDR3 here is CASSNRDRGLYEQYF. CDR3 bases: TGTGCCAGCAGCAACCGGGACAGGGGGCTCTACGAGCAGTACTTC.

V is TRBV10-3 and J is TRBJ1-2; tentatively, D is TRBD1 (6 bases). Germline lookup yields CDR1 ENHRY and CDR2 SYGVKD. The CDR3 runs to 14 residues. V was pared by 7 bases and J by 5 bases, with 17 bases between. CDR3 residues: CAINNQGTYYGYTF. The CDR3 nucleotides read TGTGCCATCAACAACCAGGGGACCTATTATGGCTACACCTTC.

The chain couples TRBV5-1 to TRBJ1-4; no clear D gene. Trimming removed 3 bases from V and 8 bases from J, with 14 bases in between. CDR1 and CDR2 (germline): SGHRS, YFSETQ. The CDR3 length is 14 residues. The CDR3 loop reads CASSSTLTSEKLFF. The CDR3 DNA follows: TGCGCCAGCAGCTCTACATTGACCTCGGAAAAACTGTTTTTT.

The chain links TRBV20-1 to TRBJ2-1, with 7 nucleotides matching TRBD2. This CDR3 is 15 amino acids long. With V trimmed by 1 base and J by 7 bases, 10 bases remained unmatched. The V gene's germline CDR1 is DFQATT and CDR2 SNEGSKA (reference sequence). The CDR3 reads CSARVASGIWNEQFF. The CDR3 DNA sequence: TGCAGTGCTAGAGTGGCCAGCGGGATTTGGAATGAGCAGTTCTTC.

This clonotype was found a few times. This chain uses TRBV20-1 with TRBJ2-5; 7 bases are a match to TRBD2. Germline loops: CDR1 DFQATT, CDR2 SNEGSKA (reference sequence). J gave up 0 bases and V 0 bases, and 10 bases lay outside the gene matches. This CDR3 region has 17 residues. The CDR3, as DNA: TGCAGTGCTAGAGACGCCTGGGAGGGCCACCACCAAGAGACCCAGTACTTC. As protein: CSARDAWEGHHQETQYF.

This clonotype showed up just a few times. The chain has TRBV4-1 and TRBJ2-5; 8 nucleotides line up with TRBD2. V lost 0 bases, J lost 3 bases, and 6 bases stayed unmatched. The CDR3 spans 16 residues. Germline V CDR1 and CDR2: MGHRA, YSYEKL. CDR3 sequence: CASSQEAGGAEETQYF. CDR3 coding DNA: TGCGCCAGCAGCCAAGAGGCGGGGGGAGCTGAAGAGACCCAGTACTTC.

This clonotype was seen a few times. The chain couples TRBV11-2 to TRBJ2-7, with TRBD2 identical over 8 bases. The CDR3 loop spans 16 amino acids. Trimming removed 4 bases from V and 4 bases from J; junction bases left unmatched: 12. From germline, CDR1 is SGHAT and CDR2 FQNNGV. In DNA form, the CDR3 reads TGTGCCAGCAGCTCGCCCGCCCGGGAGCGGGGGTACGAGCAGTACTTC. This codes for CASSSPARERGYEQYF.

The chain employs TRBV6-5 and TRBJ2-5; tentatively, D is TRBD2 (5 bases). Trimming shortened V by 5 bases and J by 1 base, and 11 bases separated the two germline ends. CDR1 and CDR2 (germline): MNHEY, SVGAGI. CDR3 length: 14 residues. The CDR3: CASSNRRGQETQYF. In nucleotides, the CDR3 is TGTGCCAGCAGTAATCGTCGGGGCCAAGAGACCCAGTACTTC.

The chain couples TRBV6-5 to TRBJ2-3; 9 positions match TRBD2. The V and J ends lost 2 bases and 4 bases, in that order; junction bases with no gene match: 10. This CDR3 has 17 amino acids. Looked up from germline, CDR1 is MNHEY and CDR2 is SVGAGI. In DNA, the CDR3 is TGTGCCAGCAGTTACGAAAACATAGCGGGAGTGTCAGATACGCAGTATTTT. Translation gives CASSYENIAGVSDTQYF.

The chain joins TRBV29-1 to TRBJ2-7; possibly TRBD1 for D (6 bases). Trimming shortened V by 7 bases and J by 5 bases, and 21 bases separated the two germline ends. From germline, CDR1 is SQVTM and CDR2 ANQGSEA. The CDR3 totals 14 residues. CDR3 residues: CSAGGNKGIDEQYF. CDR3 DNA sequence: TGCAGCGCTGGGGGCAACAAGGGGATCGACGAGCAGTACTTC.

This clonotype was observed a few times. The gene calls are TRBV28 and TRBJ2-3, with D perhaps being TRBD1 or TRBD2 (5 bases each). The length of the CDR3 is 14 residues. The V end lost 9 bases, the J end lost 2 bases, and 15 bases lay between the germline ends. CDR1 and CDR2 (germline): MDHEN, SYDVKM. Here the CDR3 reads CASFPGRYTDTQYF. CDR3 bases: TGTGCCAGTTTCCCGGGACGATACACAGATACGCAGTATTTT.

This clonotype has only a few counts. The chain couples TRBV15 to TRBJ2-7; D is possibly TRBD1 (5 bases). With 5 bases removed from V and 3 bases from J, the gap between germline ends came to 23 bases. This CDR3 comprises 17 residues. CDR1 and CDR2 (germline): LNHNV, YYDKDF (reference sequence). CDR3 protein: CATSDQRQPAFCYEQYF. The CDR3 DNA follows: TGTGCCACCAGCGACCAACGACAGCCCGCTTTTTGCTACGAGCAGTACTTC. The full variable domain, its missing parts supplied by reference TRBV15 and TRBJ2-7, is DAMVIQNPRYQVTQFGKPVTLSCSQTLNHNVMYWYQQKSSQAPKLLFHYYDKDFNNEADTPDNFQSRRPNTSFCFLDIRSPGLGDTAMYLCATSDQRQPAFCYEQYFGPGTRLTVT.

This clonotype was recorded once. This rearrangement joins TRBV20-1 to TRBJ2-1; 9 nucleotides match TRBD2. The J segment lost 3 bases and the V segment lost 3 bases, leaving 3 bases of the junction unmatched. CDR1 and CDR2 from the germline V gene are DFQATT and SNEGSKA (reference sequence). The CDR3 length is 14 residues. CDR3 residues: CSASRLAVYNEQFF. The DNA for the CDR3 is TGCAGTGCTAGTCGACTAGCGGTCTACAATGAGCAGTTCTTC.

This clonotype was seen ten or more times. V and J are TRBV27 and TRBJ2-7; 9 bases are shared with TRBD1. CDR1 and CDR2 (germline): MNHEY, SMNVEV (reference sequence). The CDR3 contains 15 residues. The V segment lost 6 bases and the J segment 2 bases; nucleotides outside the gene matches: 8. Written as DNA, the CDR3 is TGTGCCAGCAGGGGGGGACAGGGCAAAACCTACGAGCAGTACTTC. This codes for CASRGGQGKTYEQYF.

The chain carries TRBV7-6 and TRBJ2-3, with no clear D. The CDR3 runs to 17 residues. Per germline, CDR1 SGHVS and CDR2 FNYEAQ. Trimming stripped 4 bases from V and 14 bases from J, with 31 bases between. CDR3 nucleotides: TGTGCCAGCAGCTCGGCCAAAACGGGCTTAGGTAGGAGATACGCGTATTTT. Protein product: CASSSAKTGLGRRYAYF. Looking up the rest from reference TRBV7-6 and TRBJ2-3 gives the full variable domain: GAGVSQSPRYKVTKRGQDVALRCDPISGHVSLYWYRQALGQGPEFLTYFNYEAQQDKSGLPNDRFSAERPEGSISTLTIQRTEQRDSAMYRCASSSAKTGLGRRYAYFGPGTRLTVL.

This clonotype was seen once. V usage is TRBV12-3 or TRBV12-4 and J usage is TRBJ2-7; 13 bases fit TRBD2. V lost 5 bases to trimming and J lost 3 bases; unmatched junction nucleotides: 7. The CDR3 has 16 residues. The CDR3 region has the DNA TGTGCCAGCAGTGTAACTAGCGGGGGGGCGGGCTACGAGCAGTACTTC. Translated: CASSVTSGGAGYEQYF.

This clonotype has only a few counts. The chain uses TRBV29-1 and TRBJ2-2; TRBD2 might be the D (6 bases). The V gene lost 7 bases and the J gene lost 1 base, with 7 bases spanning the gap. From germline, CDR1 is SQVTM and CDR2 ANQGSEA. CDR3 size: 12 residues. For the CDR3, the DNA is TGCAGCGGGGGGGAGAACACCGGGGAGCTGTTTTTT. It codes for CSGGENTGELFF.

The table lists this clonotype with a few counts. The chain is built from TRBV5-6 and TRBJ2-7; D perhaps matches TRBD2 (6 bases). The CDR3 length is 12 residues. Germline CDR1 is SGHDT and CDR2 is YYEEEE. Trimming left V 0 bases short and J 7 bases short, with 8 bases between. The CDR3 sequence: CASSLGREEQYF. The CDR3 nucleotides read TGTGCCAGCAGCTTGGGGCGGGAAGAGCAGTACTTC.

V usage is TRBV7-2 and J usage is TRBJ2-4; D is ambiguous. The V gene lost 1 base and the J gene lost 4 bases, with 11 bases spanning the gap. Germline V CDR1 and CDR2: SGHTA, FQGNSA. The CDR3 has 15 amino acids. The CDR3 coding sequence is TGTGCCAGCAGCTTAGTCCCGTTGACTAAAAACATTCAGTACTTC. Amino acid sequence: CASSLVPLTKNIQYF. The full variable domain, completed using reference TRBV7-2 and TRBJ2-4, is GAGVSQSPSNKVTEKGKDVELRCDPISGHTALYWYRQSLGQGLEFLIYFQGNSAPDKSGLPSDRFSAERTGGSVSTLTIQRTQQEDSAVYLCASSLVPLTKNIQYFGAGTRLSVL.

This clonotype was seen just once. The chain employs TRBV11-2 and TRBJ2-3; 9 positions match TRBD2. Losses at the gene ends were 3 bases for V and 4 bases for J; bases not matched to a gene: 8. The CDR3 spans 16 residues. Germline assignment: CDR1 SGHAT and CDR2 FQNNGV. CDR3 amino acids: CASSFRGRAGADTQYF. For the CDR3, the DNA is TGTGCCAGCAGCTTTCGCGGGAGGGCCGGGGCAGATACGCAGTATTTT.

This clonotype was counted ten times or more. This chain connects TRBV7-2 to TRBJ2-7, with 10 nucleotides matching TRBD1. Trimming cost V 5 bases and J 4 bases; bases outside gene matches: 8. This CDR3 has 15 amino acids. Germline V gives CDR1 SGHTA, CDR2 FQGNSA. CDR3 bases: TGTGCCAGCAGCAAAACGACAGGGGGCGGTTACGAGCAGTACTTC. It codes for CASSKTTGGGYEQYF.

CDR3 region: CATSRVNSPLHF. The DNA of the CDR3 is TGTGCCACCAGCAGAGTCAATTCACCCCTCCACTTT. V and J are TRBV15 and TRBJ1-6, with D hard to call. This CDR3 is built from 12 residues. Looked up from germline, CDR1 is LNHNV and CDR2 is YYDKDF (reference sequence). V lost 1 base, J lost 7 bases, and 2 bases lay in between.

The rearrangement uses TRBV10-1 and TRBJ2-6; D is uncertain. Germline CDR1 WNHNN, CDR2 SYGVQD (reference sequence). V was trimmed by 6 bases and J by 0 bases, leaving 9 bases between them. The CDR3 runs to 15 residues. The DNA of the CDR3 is TGCGCCAGCAGCTACGCAAGCTCTGGGGCCAACGTCCTGACTTTC. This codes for CASSYASSGANVLTF.

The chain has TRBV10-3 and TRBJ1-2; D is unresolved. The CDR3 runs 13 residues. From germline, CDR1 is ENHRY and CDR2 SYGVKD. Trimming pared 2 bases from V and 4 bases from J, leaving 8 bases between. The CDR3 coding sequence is TGTGCCATCAGTGAGGACGGAATCTATGGCTACACCTTC. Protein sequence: CAISEDGIYGYTF.

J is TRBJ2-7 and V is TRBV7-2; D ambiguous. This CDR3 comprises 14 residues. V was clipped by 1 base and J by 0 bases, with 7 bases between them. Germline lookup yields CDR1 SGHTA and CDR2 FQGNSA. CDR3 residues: CASSLGQASYEQYF. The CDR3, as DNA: TGTGCCAGCAGCTTAGGGCAGGCCTCCTACGAGCAGTACTTC.

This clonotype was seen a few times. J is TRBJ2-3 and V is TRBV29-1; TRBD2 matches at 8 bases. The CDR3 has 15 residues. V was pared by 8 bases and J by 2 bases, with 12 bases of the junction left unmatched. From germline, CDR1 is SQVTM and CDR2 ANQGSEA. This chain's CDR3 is CSYPPGGGITDTQYF. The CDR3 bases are TGCAGCTATCCGCCGGGCGGGGGGATCACAGATACGCAGTATTTT.

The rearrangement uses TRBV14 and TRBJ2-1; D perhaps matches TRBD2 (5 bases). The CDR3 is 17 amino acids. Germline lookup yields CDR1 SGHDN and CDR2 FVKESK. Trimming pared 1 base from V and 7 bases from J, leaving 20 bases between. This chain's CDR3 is CASSQGVLGTLRNEQFF. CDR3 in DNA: TGTGCCAGCAGCCAAGGGGTACTAGGAACCCTTCGAAATGAGCAGTTCTTC.

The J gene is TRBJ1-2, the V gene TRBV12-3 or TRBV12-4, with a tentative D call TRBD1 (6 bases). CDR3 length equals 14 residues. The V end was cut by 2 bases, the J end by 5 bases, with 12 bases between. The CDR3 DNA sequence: TGTGCCAGCAGTTTAAAGACAGGCTCATATGGCTACACCTTC. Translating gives CASSLKTGSYGYTF.

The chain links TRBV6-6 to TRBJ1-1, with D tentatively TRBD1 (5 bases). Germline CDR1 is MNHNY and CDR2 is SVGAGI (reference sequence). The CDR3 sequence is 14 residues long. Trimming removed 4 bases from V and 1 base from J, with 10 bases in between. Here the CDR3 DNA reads TGTGCCAGCAGTTCCCGGGGGGGGAACACTGAAGCTTTCTTT. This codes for CASSSRGGNTEAFF.

CDR3 sequence reads: CSARGDSGPRPPYNEQFF. Here the CDR3 DNA reads TGCAGTGCTAGAGGGGATAGCGGGCCTCGTCCCCCTTACAATGAGCAGTTCTTC. The rearrangement joins TRBV20-1 to TRBJ2-1, with 7 bases that match TRBD2. Germline-derived CDR1 and CDR2 are DFQATT and SNEGSKA (reference sequence). This CDR3 is built from 18 residues. V dropped 1 base and J dropped 4; count of bases not matched to a gene: 16.

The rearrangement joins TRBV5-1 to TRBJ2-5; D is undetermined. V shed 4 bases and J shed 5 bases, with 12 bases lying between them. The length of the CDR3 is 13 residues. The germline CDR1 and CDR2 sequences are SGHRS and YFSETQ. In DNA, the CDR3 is TGCGCCAGCAGCCCAGACCCCGTCGAGACCCAGTACTTC. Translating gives CASSPDPVETQYF.

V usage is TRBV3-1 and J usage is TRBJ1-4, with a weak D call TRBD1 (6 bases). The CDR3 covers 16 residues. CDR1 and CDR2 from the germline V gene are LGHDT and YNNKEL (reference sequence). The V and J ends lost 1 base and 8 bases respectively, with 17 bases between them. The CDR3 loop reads CASSQVTGPGGEKLFF. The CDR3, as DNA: TGTGCCAGCAGCCAAGTGACGGGCCCGGGGGGCGAAAAACTGTTTTTT.